This T cell receptor beta chain stems from a study of blood T cells in healthy people across ages. General study results and limits: Observed TCR beta diversity showed a strong correlation with the percentage of naive T cells as measured by flow cytometry. Older age went with lower TCR beta diversity per million T cells, in a roughly linear way. Unsorted PBMCs prevented conclusive naive versus antigen-experienced comparison.

This clonotype was observed at least ten times. The antigen is unknown. With 6 bases clipped from V and 3 bases from J, the junction kept 5 bases outside the gene matches. In germline, CDR1 is SEHNR, CDR2 FQNEAQ (reference sequence). This CDR3 spans 14 amino acids. Extracted total RNA amounted to at least 5.5 micrograms for each sample. Using a J-beta primer mix together with a sample-barcoded 5' primer, a second PCR was run for about 6 to 11 cycles. One entry per CDR3 protein results from TCRdb running MiXCR on the 5' RACE reads. The table lists 950,000 to 1,200,000 distinct CDR3 sequences, more than 30% of them singletons, with around 13% in the top ten.

The sample was blood. The chain links TRBV7-9 to TRBJ2-1; 7 nucleotides align to TRBD1. The sequence was collected from a man younger than 35 in good health. The CDR3 spells CASSPRTGYNEQFF. The CDR3 nucleotides read TGTGCCAGCAGTCCAAGGACAGGCTACAATGAGCAGTTCTTC.